This TCR beta chain stems from a study of cytomegalovirus exposure and HLA in healthy donors. Points from the study as a whole: Reportedly, fewer N-insertions than the roughly 690-donor mean appeared in an Asian-associated ancestry cluster in a later analysis. Analysis performed later showed TCR beta chains linked to HLA being more clonally expanded than equally common others.

A multiplex PCR was run with 60 Vbeta primers and 13 Jbeta primers. TCRdb's copy holds only in-frame clones and misses some; the assay was immunoSEQ multiplex PCR. Of some 100,000 clones listed, about three quarters were seen once; the top ten hold roughly 14%. About this clone itself: Antigen specificity is unknown.

Specimen: PBMCs. The source of this sequence is a male donor in good health and CMV-seropositive.

The CDR3 sequence: CASSKPTGGNTEAFF. The CDR3 region has the DNA TGTGCCAGTAGTAAACCGACAGGGGGGAACACTGAAGCTTTCTTT. The chain carries TRBV19 and TRBJ1-1; 9 positions match TRBD1. Germline CDR1 is LNHDA and CDR2 is SQIVND (reference sequence). There are 15 residues in the CDR3. Trimming cost V 4 bases and J 1 base; bases outside gene matches: 4.